This T cell receptor (beta chain) was captured by sequencing in a study of cytomegalovirus exposure and HLA in healthy donors. Study-level background: The 110 or so validation repertoires used a platform that matched the one used for the approximately 700 first-cohort repertoires, as a later analysis reported. Study conclusions and caveats: A subsequent analysis found that TCR clusters from the first cohort also tended to co-occur in the approximately 130 validation repertoires, with roughly 95% of cluster scores above 0. The authors listed 164 TCR beta chains as cytomegalovirus-associated.

Germline CDR1 is WNHNN and CDR2 is SYGVQD (reference sequence). The V end was cut by 5 bases, the J end by 4 bases, with 14 bases between. The CDR3 is made up of 14 amino acids. A word on this clone: Its antigen is unknown.

Data came from immunoSEQ multiplex PCR; TCRdb stores just in-frame clones and leaves some out. The sample includes approximately 120,000 clones, about 90% of them seen just once. The receptor's source is a woman younger than 30 in good health and CMV-seronegative. This chain connects TRBV10-1 to TRBJ2-5, with D possibly matching TRBD2 (5 bases). Material for sequencing was PBMCs. The CDR3 DNA reads TGCGCCAGCAGTCTGAAGAGGGATGTAGAGACCCAGTACTTC. It translates to CASSLKRDVETQYF.